One sample yielded the 10 T cell receptor beta chains listed below, sequenced in a study of cytomegalovirus exposure and HLA in healthy donors. Both 60 Vbeta primers and 13 Jbeta primers went into the PCR. Produced via immunoSEQ multiplex PCR; TCRdb's table is partial and in-frame only. This repertoire shows approximately 71,000 clones, 72% found once; its top ten account for roughly 12%. Sequenced: PBMCs. These receptor sequences come from a woman in her 40s in good health and CMV-seropositive.

The genes are TRBV6-6 and TRBJ2-7; D possibly corresponds to TRBD1 (6 bases). The V gene lost 2 bases and the J gene lost 6 bases, with 17 bases spanning the gap. Germline V gene lookup returns CDR1 MNHNY and CDR2 SVGAGI (reference sequence). The CDR3 spans 15 residues. The CDR3: CASSYEGQGQSEQYF. The CDR3 nucleotides read TGTGCCAGCAGTTACGAGGGCCAGGGGCAGTCCGAGCAGTACTTC.

This clone was observed a handful of times. The V and J genes are TRBV11-3 and TRBJ2-5; TRBD1 aligns across 8 bases. Germline-derived CDR1 and CDR2 are SGHNT and YENEEA. After removal of 1 base from V and 3 bases from J, the junction contained 4 bases not matched to a gene. This CDR3 spans 15 amino acids. This chain's CDR3 is CASSLGTGYEETQYF. CDR3 coding DNA: TGTGCCAGCAGCTTAGGGACAGGGTACGAAGAGACCCAGTACTTC.

This clone came up a few times. The rearrangement uses TRBV18 and TRBJ2-5; 8 bases agree with TRBD2. The CDR3 consists of 16 residues. V gave up 3 bases and J gave up 0 bases; unmatched junction bases: 6. CDR1 KGHSH and CDR2 LQKENI come from the germline V gene. CDR3 protein: CASSPSSGLYQETQYF. The CDR3 nucleotides are TGTGCCAGCTCACCCTCTAGCGGGTTGTACCAAGAGACCCAGTACTTC.

This sequence joins TRBV5-4 and TRBJ2-1; D perhaps matches TRBD1 (5 bases). Germline-derived CDR1 and CDR2 are SGHNT and YYREEE (reference sequence). V lost 7 bases and J 2 bases, leaving 13 bases between the germline ends. This CDR3 has 14 residues. CDR3 protein: CASLRAGPYNEQFF. The CDR3 DNA follows: TGTGCCAGCTTAAGGGCAGGGCCCTACAATGAGCAGTTCTTC.

This clone was seen once. The genes are TRBV9 and TRBJ2-5; 7 bases are a match to TRBD2. J lost 1 base, V lost 0 bases, and 6 bases had no gene match. Germline loops: CDR1 SGDLS, CDR2 YYNGEE. The length of the CDR3 is 16 residues. The CDR3: CASSVAAGLSQETQYF. The CDR3 coding sequence is TGTGCCAGCAGCGTAGCAGCGGGACTATCCCAAGAGACCCAGTACTTC.

The chain links TRBV5-5 to TRBJ2-1; 13 nucleotides agree with TRBD2. Per the germline V gene, CDR1 is SGHKS and CDR2 is YYEKEE (reference sequence). This CDR3 has 14 residues. V shed 7 bases and J 8 bases; nucleotides not matched to a gene: 6. CDR3 sequence (DNA): TGTGCCAGCGAACTAGCGGGGGGGCTCGATGAGCAGTTCTTC. This sequence encodes CASELAGGLDEQFF.

The CDR3 DNA reads TGTGCCAGCGAGGGGACTAGCGGGGGGGAGACCCAGTACTTC. This encodes CASEGTSGGETQYF. The chain couples TRBV2 to TRBJ2-5; 15 positions match TRBD2. The V gene's germline CDR1 is SNHLY and CDR2 FYNNEI. With 8 bases clipped from V and 5 bases from J, the junction kept 3 bases outside the gene matches. CDR3 length: 14 residues.

The chain links TRBV29-1 to TRBJ2-1, with TRBD1 identical over 12 bases. The germline V gene has CDR1 SQVTM and CDR2 ANQGSEA. V shed 6 bases, J shed 4 bases, and the junction held 4 bases outside the gene matches. This CDR3 spans 14 amino acids. Here the CDR3 reads CSVGQGASYNEQFF. The CDR3 bases are TGCAGCGTGGGACAGGGGGCATCTTACAATGAGCAGTTCTTC.

The rearrangement links TRBV6-6 to TRBJ2-4; TRBD1 matches 9 bases. Germline trimming cut 6 bases from V and 3 bases from J; bases unmatched to any gene: 3. The germline gives CDR1 MNHNY, CDR2 SVGAGI (reference sequence). The CDR3 is 14 amino acids. CDR3 sequence (DNA): TGTGCCAGCAGCCCGGACAGGGGCAAAAACATTCAGTACTTC. This codes for CASSPDRGKNIQYF.

The chain couples TRBV19 to TRBJ2-4; TRBD1 matches at 7 bases. Germline V gene lookup returns CDR1 LNHDA and CDR2 SQIVND (reference sequence). V dropped 4 bases and J dropped 5; count of bases not matched to a gene: 8. The CDR3 runs to 15 residues. The CDR3 loop is CASSTGTAGENIQYF. The CDR3 DNA follows: TGTGCCAGTAGTACCGGGACAGCTGGAGAAAACATTCAGTACTTC.